These T cell receptor beta chains were read from a single sample in a study of regulatory T cells in long-lasting Graves disease. MiXCR was run by TCRdb on the multiplex PCR reads, yielding one entry per CDR3 protein. The table records roughly 320,000 distinct CDR3 sequences, approximately 15% of them present only once. These records were also assigned to another study, of T cells in Graves' hyperthyroidism and ophthalmopathy.

This specimen was peripheral blood mononuclear cells (PBMCs), taken at new diagnosis, from a patient treated with antithyroid drugs. These receptors were collected from a man in his forties with Graves disease. The CDR3 runs from the conserved cysteine through the conserved F or W. Each record gives: V gene, J gene, CDR3 protein.

TRBV15,TRBJ2-7,CATSRERGAYHEQYF
TRBV11-2,TRBJ1-2,CASTPGANYGYTF
TRBV11-2,TRBJ2-1,CASSPRDRGLFGSYNEQFF
TRBV27,TRBJ2-1,CASSPSGSSYNEQFF
TRBV4-2,TRBJ2-5,CASSLSGTSAQETQYF
TRBV7-8,TRBJ1-5,CASSLARTGRDQPQHF
TRBV6-1,TRBJ2-2,CASRKRGKNTGELFF
TRBV7-3,TRBJ2-5,CASSPRQGQTQYF
TRBV6-2/TRBV6-3,TRBJ2-1,CASSDATGILSSYNEQFF
TRBV6-5,TRBJ2-7,CASSYPGGLYEQYF
TRBV20-1,TRBJ2-3,CSFRSLSTDTQYF
TRBV30,TRBJ2-7,CAWSPSRYEQYF
TRBV24-1,TRBJ2-2,CATSDLQEGAGELFF
TRBV7-8,TRBJ2-1,CASSFIRGPIYNEQFF
TRBV18,TRBJ2-7,CASSVTGGSNEQYF
TRBV6-1,TRBJ2-5,CASSEARVRQGLGETQYF
TRBV29-1,TRBJ1-2,CSVDKGRGGYTF
TRBV4-2,TRBJ2-7,CASSQDRGSSYEQYF
TRBV5-1,TRBJ2-3,CASSQTGGQDTQYF
TRBV4-3,TRBJ1-1,CASSQVAAGDFFTEAFF
TRBV7-2,TRBJ2-5,CASSLTGLPLETQYF
TRBV20-1,TRBJ2-2,CSAPRQGITGELFF
TRBV11-1,TRBJ2-5,CASSLGGDRGLAETQYF
TRBV5-1,TRBJ1-3,CASSPYASLSGNTIYF
TRBV7-2,TRBJ2-2,CASSLNPGEGNTGELFF
TRBV11-1,TRBJ2-7,CASSGSVNSYGQYF
TRBV20-1,NA,CSARERRVWQEAQYF
TRBV20-1,TRBJ2-7,CSARGDRVTLSSYEQYF
TRBV11-2,TRBJ1-4,CASSIPTGYGNEKLFF
TRBV2,TRBJ1-6,CASKDRTGMSPLHF
TRBV12-5,TRBJ2-5,CASGTGNPQETQYF
TRBV2,TRBJ2-2,CASSQLTSNTGELFF
TRBV4-3,TRBJ1-4,CASTRQTWGEKLFF
TRBV28,TRBJ1-5,CASSTYSYQPQHF
TRBV6-5,TRBJ1-6,CASSYPQGRSPLHF
TRBV9,TRBJ1-2,CASSAPSSWNYGYTF
TRBV7-2,TRBJ2-7,CASSFDRGRYEQYF
TRBV11-3,TRBJ2-1,CASSFRWRDKQFF
TRBV6-1,TRBJ2-7,CASSARQKNEQYF
TRBV28,TRBJ2-3,CASSSTGRTDTQYF
TRBV30,TRBJ1-4,CAWSPGGEKLFF
TRBV12-3/TRBV12-4,TRBJ1-5,CASASGYNQPQHF
TRBV5-1,TRBJ2-2,CASSLQGDTGELFF
TRBV5-1,TRBJ2-1,CASSLAGRGLVNEQFF
TRBV2,NA,CASNGRARETQYF
TRBV7-8,TRBJ2-3,CASRRQGAQITDTQYF
TRBV11-1,TRBJ1-2,CASSTGHTTADGYTF
TRBV3-1,TRBJ2-5,CASSQDWASDQETQYF
TRBV5-4,TRBJ2-4,CASSRGTGRAKNIQYF